The following is a T cell receptor (beta chain) sequence with its context. The antigen remains unidentified. This sample is drawn from a study of T cell responses to AZD1222 COVID-19 vaccine. Study-wide findings and caveats: Dominant CD4 TCR responses targeted spike regions 160-218 and 743-854. Females outnumbered males among donors, who were mostly white British; clonal diversity was possibly underestimated. Spike-specific TCR depth and breadth grew after two AZD1222 doses.

This table comes from immunoSEQ multiplex PCR, and its TCRdb copy is limited to in-frame clones, with some not included. This repertoire shows more than 120,000 clones, around 84% found once; its top ten account for around 5.1%. Some second doses came at about 4 weeks and others at about 12 weeks; these were pooled. The sequence derives from an adult who received the AZD1222 COVID-19 vaccine. Sequences were derived from peripheral blood, sampled 28 days after the second AZD1222 dose.

Here the CDR3 reads CASSYSLGNGYTF. CDR3 sequence (DNA): TGTGCCAGCAGTTACTCGCTGGGGAATGGCTACACCTTC. V and J are TRBV6-5 and TRBJ1-2, with no clear D. The CDR3 extends over 13 amino acids. With 0 bases removed from V and 6 bases from J, the gap between germline ends came to 8 bases. The germline V gene encodes CDR1 MNHEY and CDR2 SVGAGI.